The 5 T cell receptor beta chains below were found in one sample sequenced in a study of tumor-infiltrating lymphocytes in primary liver carcinoma. The authors made TCR beta cDNA from approximately 500 ng total RNA with a constant-region primer. Nested multiplex PCR, run for three rounds with slightly modified ARM-PCR, yielded TCR beta libraries. Running 10 cycles apiece, the first two PCR rounds relied on TRBV1-TRBV30 forward primers together with a C-beta reverse primer. TCRdb reanalysed the multiplex PCR reads using MiXCR and keeps one entry per CDR3 protein. The table records around 25,000 distinct CDR3 sequences, 60% to 80% of them present only once. Unsorted bulk tissue, roughly 20-34 mg of it, served as the source for co-extraction of RNA and DNA. The specimen sequenced was liver tumor tissue from sampling region 5. As to subset: tumor region T5, tumor centre. These receptors came from a woman younger than 45 with primary liver carcinoma and hepatitis B virus infection.

Turning to this clonotype: Here the CDR3 omits its conserved ending phenylalanine or tryptophan, so a read error is the likely source. V is TRBV12-3 or TRBV12-4 and J is TRBJ2-2, with TRBD1 identical over 7 bases. The CDR3 consists of 14 residues. CDR3 protein: CASSRGQSTGELFL. The CDR3 DNA reads TGTGCTAGCAGTAGGGGACAGAGCACCGGGGAGCTGTTTCTT.

This clonotype was seen just once. The rearrangement uses TRBV12-3 or TRBV12-4 and TRBJ2-1; 9 nucleotides align to TRBD2. The CDR3 totals 17 residues. The V and J ends lost 3 bases and 9 bases, in that order; junction bases with no gene match: 15. In DNA, the CDR3 is TGTGCCAGCAGTTTCGAAGCCGGGCGGGAGGGCCTCGGTGAGCAGTTCTTC. It codes for CASSFEAGREGLGEQFF.

V and J are TRBV30 and TRBJ2-7, with D possibly matching TRBD1 (5 bases). The CDR3 has 12 amino acids. Germline-derived CDR1 and CDR2 are GTSNPN and SVGIG (reference sequence). The V end was cut by 8 bases, the J end by 4 bases, with 15 bases between. CDR3 amino acids: CAPGRVRYEQYF. The CDR3 region has the DNA TGTGCCCCGGGCAGGGTACGGTACGAGCAGTACTTC.

The chain uses TRBV6-1 and TRBJ2-1; a possible D gene is TRBD2 (7 bases). Germline V gene data show CDR1 as MNHNS and CDR2 as SASEGT. CDR3 length: 14 amino acids. V shed 5 bases and J shed 13 bases, with 21 bases lying between them. CDR3 bases: TGTGCCAGCAGTAACCGCGGGGAGGGACACGTACAGTTCTTC. It translates to CASSNRGEGHVQFF.

Points on this clonotype: The junction and the germline gene differ at one end; a read error may be behind it. V gene TRBV4-1 combines with J gene TRBJ1-5; 7 positions match TRBD1. Germline V lookup: CDR1 MGHRA, CDR2 YSYEKL. The CDR3 sequence is 17 residues long. CDR3 DNA sequence: TGCGCCAGCAGTCAAGTGTGTGAGGGGGCTGGCATTCAGCCCCAGCATTTT. This translates into CASSQVCEGAGIQPQHF.